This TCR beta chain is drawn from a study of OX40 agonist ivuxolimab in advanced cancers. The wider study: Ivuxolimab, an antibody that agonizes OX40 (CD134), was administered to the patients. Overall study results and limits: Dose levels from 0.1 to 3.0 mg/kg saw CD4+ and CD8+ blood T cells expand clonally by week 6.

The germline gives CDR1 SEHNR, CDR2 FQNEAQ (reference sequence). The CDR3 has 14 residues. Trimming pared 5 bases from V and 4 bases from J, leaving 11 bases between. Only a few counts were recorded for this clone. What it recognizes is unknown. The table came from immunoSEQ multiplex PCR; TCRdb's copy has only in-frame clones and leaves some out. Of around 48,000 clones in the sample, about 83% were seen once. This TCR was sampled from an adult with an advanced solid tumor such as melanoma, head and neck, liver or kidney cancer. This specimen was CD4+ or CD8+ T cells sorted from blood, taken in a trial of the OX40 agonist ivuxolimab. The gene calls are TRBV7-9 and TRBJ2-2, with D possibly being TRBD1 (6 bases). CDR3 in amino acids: CASSPRTVTGELFF. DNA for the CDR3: TGTGCCAGCAGCCCTCGGACAGTCACCGGGGAGCTGTTTTTT.